Below are 5 T cell receptor beta chains sequenced from a single sample in a study of cytomegalovirus exposure and HLA in healthy donors. The method was immunoSEQ multiplex PCR; TCRdb's version includes in-frame clones alone and lacks a portion of them. The sample carries 55,000 to 75,000 clones, around 95% recorded once. Sequenced sample: PBMCs. The receptors derive from a young man in good health and CMV-seropositive.

This rearrangement joins TRBV9 to TRBJ1-1; D is possibly TRBD1 (5 bases). The CDR3 has 16 residues. V was shortened by 4 bases and J by 0 bases, with 16 bases between the two germline ends. The germline V gene has CDR1 SGDLS and CDR2 YYNGEE. The CDR3 region has the DNA TGTGCCAGCAGCCCGCGGGGGGAGAACATGAACACTGAAGCTTTCTTT. It encodes CASSPRGENMNTEAFF.

CDR3 loop: CASSLESGGQGAYEQYF. In DNA form, the CDR3 reads TGTGCCAGCAGCTTAGAAAGCGGGGGGCAGGGGGCATACGAGCAGTACTTC. The V gene is TRBV7-8, the J gene TRBJ2-7, with D maybe TRBD2 (9 bases). V was trimmed by 1 base and J by 4 bases, leaving 20 bases between them. This CDR3 region has 17 residues. Germline V CDR1 and CDR2: SGHVS, FQNEAQ.

The chain employs TRBV29-1 and TRBJ2-3; D remains unclear. This CDR3 spans 15 amino acids. Trimming removed 7 bases from V and 2 bases from J, with 19 bases in between. Germline V lookup: CDR1 SQVTM, CDR2 ANQGSEA. CDR3 sequence: CSAPEMGFLTDTQYF. DNA for the CDR3: TGCAGCGCCCCGGAGATGGGTTTCCTCACAGATACGCAGTATTTT.

V gene TRBV15 combines with J gene TRBJ2-3; TRBD2 agrees at 12 bases. Trimming cost V 2 bases and J 0 bases; bases outside gene matches: 6. CDR3 length: 18 residues. CDR1 and CDR2 (germline): LNHNV, YYDKDF (reference sequence). The CDR3 nucleotides read TGTGCCACCAGCAGACCCTTAGGACTAGCGGGGAGCACAGATACGCAGTATTTT. This sequence encodes CATSRPLGLAGSTDTQYF.

This clone came up once. The chain couples TRBV9 to TRBJ2-3; 9 positions match TRBD2. Germline-derived CDR1 and CDR2 are SGDLS and YYNGEE. V lost 2 bases and J lost 4; bases outside the gene matches: 2. This CDR3 region has 14 residues. This CDR3 reads CASSVSGGSDTQYF. CDR3 bases: TGTGCCAGCAGCGTTAGCGGGGGCTCAGATACGCAGTATTTT.